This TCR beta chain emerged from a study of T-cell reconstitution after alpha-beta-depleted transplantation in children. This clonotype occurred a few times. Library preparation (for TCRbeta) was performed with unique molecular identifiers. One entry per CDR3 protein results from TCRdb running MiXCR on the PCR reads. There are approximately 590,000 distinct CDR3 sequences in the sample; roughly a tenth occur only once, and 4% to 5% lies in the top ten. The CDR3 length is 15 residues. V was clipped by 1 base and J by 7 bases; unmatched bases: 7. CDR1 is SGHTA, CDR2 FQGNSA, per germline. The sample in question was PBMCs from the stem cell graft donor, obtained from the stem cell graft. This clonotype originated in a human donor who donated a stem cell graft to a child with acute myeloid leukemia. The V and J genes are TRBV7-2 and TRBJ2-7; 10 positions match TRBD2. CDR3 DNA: TGTGCCAGCAGCTTAGGGCTAGCGGGAGCTCTGGAGCAGTACTTC. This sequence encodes CASSLGLAGALEQYF.